Sequencing of this T cell receptor (beta chain) was carried out in a study of CD8 T cells in Susac syndrome. The T cells that were sequenced for TCR beta were CD8+ and CD4+ cells from blood. Reverse transcription of about 0.45 to 1 ug RNA was performed with random hexamers. TCRdb re-derived calls from the immunoSEQ multiplex PCR reads in MiXCR, one entry per CDR3 protein. The sample has approximately 220,000 distinct CDR3 sequences, about 90% seen once. Germline V gene sequence: CDR1 MGHDK, CDR2 SYGVNS. V was clipped by 4 bases and J by 3 bases; unmatched bases: 9. The CDR3 runs to 17 residues. This TCR was sampled from a human donor with multiple sclerosis. The sample consisted of CD8+ T cells from PBMCs. This chain uses TRBV25-1 with TRBJ2-2, with 9 positions matching TRBD1. This CDR3 is CASSAHTGGTDTGELFF. The CDR3, as DNA: TGTGCCAGCAGTGCCCACACAGGGGGCACGGACACCGGGGAGCTGTTTTTT.